A single sample gave rise to the 4 T cell receptor beta chains below, sequenced in a study of OX40 agonist ivuxolimab in advanced cancers. Clones were read by immunoSEQ multiplex PCR, and TCRdb kept only the in-frame ones, dropping some. The sample consists of about 62,000 clones, roughly 84% of them appearing once. Sequenced material: CD4+ or CD8+ T cells sorted from blood, taken in a trial of the OX40 agonist ivuxolimab. The source is an adult with an advanced solid tumor such as melanoma, head and neck, liver or kidney cancer.

The genes are TRBV27 and TRBJ1-4, with TRBD1 identical over 8 bases. The CDR3 sequence is 16 residues long. V lost 5 bases to trimming and J lost 1 base; unmatched junction nucleotides: 6. Germline loops: CDR1 MNHEY, CDR2 SMNVEV (reference sequence). CDR3 residues: CASSPGTGLTNEKLFF. The CDR3 DNA follows: TGTGCCAGCAGTCCCGGGACAGGCCTAACTAATGAAAAACTGTTTTTT.

This clone appeared a single time. The J gene is TRBJ2-2, the V gene TRBV5-1; 8 bases line up with TRBD2. Trimming took 5 bases from V and 1 from J; bases not matched to a gene: 7. The germline CDR1 and CDR2 sequences are SGHRS and YFSETQ. The CDR3 loop spans 16 amino acids. Here the CDR3 DNA reads TGCGCCAGCAGACCTACTAGCGGAGTGAACACCGGGGAGCTGTTTTTT. Amino acid sequence: CASRPTSGVNTGELFF.

The chain employs TRBV6-4 and TRBJ2-1, with TRBD2 matching over 7 bases. CDR1 is MRHNA, CDR2 SNTAGT, per germline. Trimming at V came to 0 bases and at J to 9 bases, leaving 2 bases not matched to a gene. The CDR3 sequence is 13 residues long. As DNA, the CDR3 is TGTGCCAGCAGTGACTCAACGGGGGGTGAGCAGTTCTTC. Its translation is CASSDSTGGEQFF.

There are a few counts of this clone. The V call is TRBV5-1, the J call TRBJ1-2; unclear D gene. The CDR3 length is 15 residues. Germline CDR1 and CDR2: SGHRS and YFSETQ. V lost 0 bases and J lost 2, with 11 bases in between. The CDR3 nucleotides are TGCGCCAGCAGCTTGGCCGCAGCGGGAAACTATGGCTACACCTTC. Protein sequence: CASSLAAAGNYGYTF.